The sequence of this TCR beta chain was determined in a study of blood T cell repertoires in COVID-19. Study at large: Material from acute and convalescent COVID-19 was sourced from the United States, Italy and Spain. Sample material is recorded as cDNA or gDNA derived from T cells, B-cell-depleted T cells, or PBMCs.

How the authors handled the data: Estimated nucleated cell counts came from reference gene primer amplification. The protocol was immunoSEQ multiplex PCR, while the TCRdb copy is restricted to in-frame clones and leaves out a portion. V, J and clone size are those of that table, while D and trimming were read from the DNA. This repertoire shows around 200,000 clones, 70% to 90% found once; its top ten account for less than 25%. The V end was cut by 4 bases, the J end by 1 base, with 10 bases between. The CDR3 runs to 14 residues. Germline values: CDR1 LGHDT, CDR2 YNNKEL (reference sequence). The chain joins TRBV3-1 (or the pseudogene TRBV3-2) to TRBJ2-5, with TRBD2 as a possible D gene (7 bases). What was sequenced was peripheral blood. The receptor comes from a man aged 70 or older with active or convalescent COVID-19. Written as DNA, the CDR3 is TGTGCCAGCAGCCTAGGGGGGGCCCAAGAGACCCAGTACTTC. Translation gives CASSLGGAQETQYF.